This T cell receptor (beta chain) was sequenced during a study of identical twins. The authors used template switching to add a universal primer site and gave cDNA unique molecular identifiers. TCRdb analysed the 5' RACE reads with MiXCR anew, one entry per CDR3 protein. In the table there are roughly 1,500,000 distinct CDR3 sequences, 25% to 35% of which are singletons. This clonotype was seen a few times. Its antigen remains unidentified. Overall study findings and caveats: High-abundance cord blood beta clonotypes had fewer insertions; memory repertoires showed none. Conclusions relied on cross-sectional statistical analysis, not following the same donors. Excess sharing by twins proved weaker in beta out-of-frame sequences.

The CDR3 contains 13 residues. Between the trimmed V and J ends, which lost 7 bases and 5 bases, there was a span of 14 bases. The germline gives CDR1 MNHEY, CDR2 SVGAGI. What was sequenced was cord blood. The receptor comes from a newborn girl in good health. The V gene is TRBV6-5, the J gene TRBJ1-2, with D maybe TRBD1 (6 bases). For the CDR3, the DNA is TGTGCCAGCACCTACGGGGGGCCGTATGGCTACACCTTC. Translated, it gives CASTYGGPYGYTF.